The text below deals with one TCR beta chain. Its target antigen remains unknown. Per-nucleotide qualities are absent, and no much larger clonotype sits a single base away. For commercial TCRB immunosequencing, about 500 nanograms of biopsy DNA were submitted for each sample. Adaptive Biotechnology amplified the CDR3 regions from genomic DNA with a two-step multiplex PCR designed to control amplification bias. Primers covering every V and J gene segment were used in the first PCR, while barcodes and Illumina adapters were added in the second PCR. An Illumina instrument was used to sequence the CDR3 libraries. Turning to the authors' computational methods: The analysis used both the pipelines supplied by the vendor and custom analysis of the raw data in R/Bioconductor with R version 3.3.0. Clonality, ranging from 0 to 1, was calculated as the inverse of the normalised Shannon entropy of all productive clones. High-frequency clones were defined as the share of the repertoire occupied by the top 100 clones, with only clones passing a 95% confidence test being retained. Overlap between samples was measured with the Morisita-Horn index, while repertoire diversity was measured with the Simpson index. TCRdb provides this immuneACCESS table in a form limited to in-frame rearrangements. Some clones are lacking; in checked studies, under half of them reflect an unresolved V gene, and why the rest are absent is not known. Clonal size and the V and J genes are those of that table, whereas D and trimming came from the DNA. For this sample there are 30,000 to 35,000 clones; around 77% appear just once. The top ten clonotypes cover around a fifth of the sample.

To be eligible, patients had to be adults with ileal or ileocolonic Crohn's disease and an indication for ileocolonic resection. Whole ileal mucosal biopsies were kept frozen at -80 degrees C prior to DNA extraction. Genomic DNA was extracted from frozen whole biopsies with a TRizol-based method and quantified on a NanoDrop 2000 spectrophotometer. The entry originates in a study of T cell repertoires in ileal Crohn's disease (dated by TCRdb to 2018 to 2020). With respect to the entire study: The median duration of disease was 6 to 10 years, and at the time of surgery 30% to 35% of patients were active smokers. All patients had surgery for a complication: stricturing disease in around 60% and penetrating disease in approximately 39%. About half of the patients received postoperative therapy: fewer than 12 received thiopurines and 15 to 20 received anti-TNF agents. TCR repertoire analysis was done in a few dozen Crohn's disease patients from a prospective multicentre cohort. Running in parallel with the study was a multicentre cohort set up to find predictors of early endoscopic recurrence following ileocolonic resection. Endoscopic postoperative recurrence was defined as a Rutgeerts score above i0. The study sequenced 150 to 200 mucosal samples from 57 patients, taken at several locations on the surgical specimen and at postoperative endoscopy. Points the paper makes about the study in general: Higher percentages of high-frequency clones at the time of surgery were linked to endoscopic recurrence, and every patient with clonality above 26.8% (18/57) had recurrence. More high-frequency clones were carried by sorted CD8 T cells than by CD4 T cells, suggesting that mucosal expansions were mainly CD8. A significantly higher proportion of clonal expansions was observed in active smokers at surgery than in non-smokers (approximately 28% vs 17%, p=0.02). Mucosal CD4 and CD8 T cells were sorted and sequenced only in a subgroup of patients, the size of which was not stated.

The sample taken for sequencing was ileal tissue. The receptor comes from an adult with Crohn's disease.

CDR3 protein: CAISTGNSGNTIYF. The nucleotide sequence is given as TGTGCCATCAGTACAGGGAACTCTGGAAACACCATATATTTT. The chain was built from TRBV10-3 and TRBJ1-3; the best D guess is TRBD1, with 6 bases matching. V gives up 5 bases and J gives up 0 bases, and the segment between their germline ends measures 8 bases. From the cysteine up to the phenylalanine, the CDR3 has a length of 14 residues. The retained sequence is limited to the CDR3, 42 bases, with the frame set at the first base. The germline V gene yields ENHRY for CDR1 and SYGVKD for CDR2.